The entry that follows covers one T cell receptor (beta chain) sequence. Which antigen it targets is not known. The record has no base qualities; no much larger clone is one base away. Ficoll-Paque density gradient centrifugation was used to isolate PBMCs. This record comes from a study of T-cell memory formation after mild COVID-19 (dated by TCRdb to the early 2020s). A note on the overall study: TCR sequence clusters from the two donors were largely donor specific. Two young, previously healthy adult volunteers, one female and one male, were included in the cohort. T-cell clones expanding and contracting after mild COVID-19 in two donors were tracked by longitudinal TCRalpha and TCRbeta repertoire sequencing.

V is cut back by 4 bases and J by 3 bases, with 9 bases in the junction unmatched. The CDR3 starts with the cysteine, ends with the phenylalanine, and has 15 residues. CDR3 DNA is the only sequence kept; it has 45 bases, read in frame from the first base. Based on the germline V gene, the CDR1 and CDR2 sequences are SGHTA and FQGNSA. Broad study findings and their caveats: SARS-CoV-2 specificity of the second-wave clones peaking on day 37 was not confirmed. Some responding clones were found in pre-infection memory, which suggests that pre-existing cross-reactive memory T cells took part in the SARS-CoV-2 response. Balanced CD4/CD8 phenotypes were observed for clones contracting from day 15 to 85, whereas a bias towards CD4+ was observed for a second wave of clones expanding from day 15 to 37. Contracting CD4+ clones turned up mainly in the CM and EM memory subsets, whereas EMRA was where CD8+ clones were enriched. The study covered only a couple of mild cases, and larger cohorts including severe cases with pre-infection samples were considered necessary.

Sequenced on an Illumina NovaSeq 6000. TCRalpha and TCRbeta cDNA libraries were built by 5'RACE with constant-segment primers, adding sample barcodes and unique molecular identifiers. Trizol reagent was used to extract RNA from every sample. The libraries were amplified in two PCR steps, and the second step added a second sample barcode and Illumina TruSeq adapters. The libraries were sequenced on an Illumina NovaSeq using 2 x 150 bp paired-end reads. The paper's data handling went like this. Reads were demultiplexed and collapsed into UMI-guided consensus sequences with migec v1.2.7. Using mixcr v2.1.11, UMI consensuses were aligned to TRA and TRB V and J templates and then assembled into clonotypes. Clonotypes were classified as expanded or contracted when called significant by both edgeR and NoisET, with noise models trained on biological replicates. For edgeR calls, a false discovery rate-adjusted p below 0.01 and a log2 fold-change threshold of 1 were applied. PCA with hierarchical clustering of max-normalized trajectories of the 1000 most abundant clonotypes was used as exploratory dynamics analysis. Separately sequenced CD4+ and CD8+ repertoires were used to assign a CD4 or CD8 phenotype to each responding clone. TCRdb trimmed public reads at Q25 via fastp, called clones via MiXCR and kept in-frame beta chains. Every distinct CDR3 protein forms one entry, paired with its most common genes and DNA. The V and J calls here are based on TCRdb, not the publication. The sample yields almost 550,000 distinct CDR3 sequences; about a fifth were counted once. The leading ten clones occupy about an eighth of the sample.

Sequences were obtained from PBMCs or a T cell subset sorted from them (not recorded which). The receptor was derived from an adult woman who had mild COVID-19 (a few samples of this study predate the infection). The sample titles of this study are shuffled in the database, so cell type and time point are left out; the donor was told from shared clones. The sequence joins TRBV7-2 to TRBJ2-7; 7 bases in between match TRBD1. The DNA reads as follows: TGTGCCAGCAGCTACTCGGGACAGAAGGGCTACGAGCAGTACTTC. This yields the protein CASSYSGQKGYEQYF.